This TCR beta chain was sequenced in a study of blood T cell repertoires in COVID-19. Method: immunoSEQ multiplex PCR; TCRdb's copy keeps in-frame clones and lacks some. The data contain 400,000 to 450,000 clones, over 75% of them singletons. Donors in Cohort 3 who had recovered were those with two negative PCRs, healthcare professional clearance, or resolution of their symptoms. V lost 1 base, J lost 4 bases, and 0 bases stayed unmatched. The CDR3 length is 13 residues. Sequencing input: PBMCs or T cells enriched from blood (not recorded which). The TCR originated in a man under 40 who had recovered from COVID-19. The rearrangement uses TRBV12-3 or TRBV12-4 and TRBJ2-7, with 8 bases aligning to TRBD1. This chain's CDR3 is CASSLGDRYEQYF. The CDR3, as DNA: TGTGCCAGCAGTTTAGGGGACAGGTACGAGCAGTACTTC.